Listed below are T cell receptor beta chains from one sample, sequenced in a study of T-cell reconstitution after alpha-beta-depleted transplantation in children. MiXCR, run by TCRdb on the PCR reads, gives a single entry per CDR3 protein. Seen here are about 980,000 distinct CDR3 sequences, about 30% observed once, and the top ten hold roughly 28%. This sample comprised PBMCs, mostly from graft donor cells, obtained 360 days after TCRalphabeta/CD19-depleted stem cell transplant. These receptors originate from a boy under two years old who had a stem cell transplant for SCID, so the T cells may come from the graft donor. Each CDR3 is given with its conserved first and last residue. A D gene is named only where the DNA matches it firmly. A clone size is listed for some rows: how often the clone was seen (once, few, many), or a class if it is expanded.

D gene	clone size	V gene	J gene	CDR3 DNA	CDR3 protein
TRBD1	NA	TRBV4-1	TRBJ2-4	TGCGCCAGCAGCGCACCGGGACAGGGGCCCGTAGCCAAAAACATTCAGTACTTC	CASSAPGQGPVAKNIQYF
NA	NA	TRBV29-1	TRBJ2-7	TGCAGCGCCACGAGCCTGGGACCCTACGAGCAGTACTTC	CSATSLGPYEQYF
TRBD1	NA	TRBV2	TRBJ2-1	TGTGCCAGCAACAGGGGGGCGGGTGAGCAGTTCTTC	CASNRGAGEQFF
NA	NA	TRBV12-3/TRBV12-4	TRBJ1-4	TGTGCCAGCAGTTTCGATGGTCGGCGGGGGAATGAAAAACTGTTTTTT	CASSFDGRRGNEKLFF
NA	NA	TRBV6-5	TRBJ1-3	TGTGCCAGCAGTTACGCCCCGGGAACGGGAAACACCATATATTTT	CASSYAPGTGNTIYF
NA	few	TRBV20-1	TRBJ1-6	TGCAGTGCTAGAGATGAGAACTCCCCGTATAATTCACCCCTCCACTTT	CSARDENSPYNSPLHF
TRBD1	NA	TRBV20-1	TRBJ2-5	TGCAGTGCTAAAGACAGGGGGGGCACCCAAGAGACCCAGTACTTC	CSAKDRGGTQETQYF
TRBD1	few	TRBV12-3/TRBV12-4	TRBJ2-1	TGTGCCAGCAGAGTAGGGACAGGCGAGTACAATGAGCAGTTCTTC	CASRVGTGEYNEQFF
TRBD2	NA	TRBV7-2	TRBJ2-7	TGTGCCAGCAGCTTGCTAGCGGGGAGAACCCCATACGAGCAGTACTTC	CASSLLAGRTPYEQYF
NA	NA	TRBV5-1	TRBJ2-1	TGCGCCAGCAGCTTCATCCCCGGAAATCAGGGGCAGTTCTTC	CASSFIPGNQGQFF
NA	NA	TRBV5-1	TRBJ2-1	TGCGCCAGCAGCCCCCCGGACTCCCGCTCCTACAATGAGCAGTTCTTC	CASSPPDSRSYNEQFF
TRBD2	few	TRBV29-1	TRBJ2-1	TGCAGCGGGACCGGGGGGAGGCGTTCATATGAGCAGTTCTTC	CSGTGGRRSYEQFF
NA	many	TRBV7-2	TRBJ1-1	TGTGCCAGCAGCTTTTCGGCGGCGGGGAACACTGAAGCTTTCTTT	CASSFSAAGNTEAFF
NA	NA	TRBV5-4	TRBJ2-5	TGTGCCAGCAGCTTTTTTTCCCTGAGGGCAGAGACCCAGTACTTC	CASSFFSLRAETQYF
NA	NA	TRBV5-1	TRBJ2-5	TGCGCCAGCAGCTTGCGAGCAGGGGATGGACAAGAGACCCAGTACTTC	CASSLRAGDGQETQYF
TRBD1	few	TRBV7-6	TRBJ2-7	TGTGCCAGCAGCTCCCGGACAGGGACAGCCTACGAGCAGTACTTC	CASSSRTGTAYEQYF
NA	few	TRBV27	TRBJ2-7	TGTGCCAGCAGTTTCGGGTCCTCATCGGCCGAGCAGTACTTC	CASSFGSSSAEQYF
NA	NA	TRBV29-1	TRBJ1-5	TGCAGCGTTGGGGGTTTAGGGCACCTCGGCGGTCAGCCCCAGCATTTT	CSVGGLGHLGGQPQHF
TRBD1	NA	TRBV12-5	TRBJ2-5	TGTGCTAGTGGTTTGGACTCCGGACAGGCCTGGAGGGAGACCCAGTACTTC	CASGLDSGQAWRETQYF
NA	NA	TRBV27	TRBJ1-5	TGTGCCAGCAGCCCTAGTAAAACAGGGTTTCTGGGCGTTGGCAATCAGCCCCAGCATTTT	CASSPSKTGFLGVGNQPQHF
NA	NA	TRBV12-3/TRBV12-4	TRBJ2-3	TGTGCCAGCAGACTAGGACAGATTAGCACAGATACGCAGTATTTT	CASRLGQISTDTQYF
NA	NA	TRBV6-2/TRBV6-3	TRBJ2-3	TGTGCCAGCAGTTACTTGGGCGGGGGCAGCACAGATACGCAGTATTTT	CASSYLGGGSTDTQYF
NA	NA	TRBV20-1	TRBJ2-5	TGCAGTGCTAGAGCTCCTATGGCGGGGAAATCACAAGAGACCCAGTACTTC	CSARAPMAGKSQETQYF
TRBD2	NA	TRBV12-3/TRBV12-4	TRBJ2-3	TGTGCCAGCGGCCGCAGGACTAGTGCGACAGATACGCAGTATTTT	CASGRRTSATDTQYF
NA	few	TRBV18	TRBJ2-3	TGTGCCAGCTCACCACGGGAGAGGGCAGATACGCAGTATTTT	CASSPRERADTQYF
NA	NA	TRBV29-1	TRBJ1-1	TGCAGCGTTGACCTAAGGACGAAACAGAACACTGAAGCTTTCTTT	CSVDLRTKQNTEAFF
NA	few	TRBV20-1	TRBJ1-4	TGCAGTGCTAATTTCAGGGGAGAAAAACTGTTTTTT	CSANFRGEKLFF
TRBD2	few	TRBV27	TRBJ2-5	TGTGCCAGCAGATCCACTAGCGGGGGGCCGCGTACCCAGTACTTC	CASRSTSGGPRTQYF
NA	few	TRBV9	TRBJ2-7	TGTGCCAGCAGCGTGGGGGTAACGGAAGAGCAGTACTTC	CASSVGVTEEQYF
NA	many	TRBV6-5	TRBJ2-2	TGTGCCAGCAGCCGGACACCGAACACCGGGGAGCTGTTTTTT	CASSRTPNTGELFF
NA	many	TRBV18	TRBJ2-7	TGTGCCAGCTCACCTGGGCAGGGTAGGGACGAGCAGTACTTC	CASSPGQGRDEQYF
NA	many	TRBV27	TRBJ2-7	TGTGCCAGCAGTTCCACACTAGAGACCACCTACGAGCAGTACTTC	CASSSTLETTYEQYF
TRBD1	NA	TRBV20-1	TRBJ1-6	TGCAGTGCTAGGCCGGGACAGGGATTGTCACCCCTCCACTTT	CSARPGQGLSPLHF
NA	few	TRBV29-1	TRBJ2-1	TGCAGCGTCGGAAGGATTGAGCAGTTCTTC	CSVGRIEQFF
TRBD1	NA	TRBV29-1	TRBJ2-7	TGCAGCGTTTCCGACAGGGACGAGCAGTACTTC	CSVSDRDEQYF
NA	many	TRBV24-1	TRBJ2-2	TGTGCCACCAGTGGCCCTTCTACCACCGGGGAGCTGTTTTTT	CATSGPSTTGELFF
TRBD1	NA	TRBV9	TRBJ2-2	TGTGCCAGCAGCGTCACGACAGGGAAGACACACACCGGGGAGCTGTTTTTT	CASSVTTGKTHTGELFF
TRBD1	few	TRBV28	TRBJ1-6	TGTGCCAGCAGTTTACGTGGGACAGGGGTTAGTCCCTATAATTCACCCCTCCACTTT	CASSLRGTGVSPYNSPLHF
TRBD2	NA	TRBV5-1	TRBJ2-3	TGCGCCAGCAGCTTTTGGTTCGGGGGGAACACAGATACGCAGTATTTT	CASSFWFGGNTDTQYF
NA	NA	TRBV11-2	TRBJ1-4	TGTGCCAGCAGCACCCTTTTAGGGGGAAAACTGTTTTTT	CASSTLLGGKLFF
NA	NA	TRBV12-3/TRBV12-4	TRBJ2-7	TGTGCCAGCAGCCCCCAGGGGCCCCCCTTGTACGAGCAGTACTTC	CASSPQGPPLYEQYF
NA	NA	TRBV7-8	TRBJ1-2	TGTGCCAGCAGCTTAGCCGGGGGCAGGGAGAGTGGCTATGGCTACACCTTC	CASSLAGGRESGYGYTF
TRBD2	NA	TRBV29-1	TRBJ2-5	TGCAGCGTTGACGGACTAGCGGAAGAGACCCAGTACTTC	CSVDGLAEETQYF
NA	NA	TRBV4-1	TRBJ2-7	TGCGCCAGCAGTCAGACAGGGAGGTTCAGTGAGCAGTACTTC	CASSQTGRFSEQYF
NA	NA	TRBV5-1	TRBJ2-5	TGCGCCAGCAACACACAAGAGACCCAGTACTTC	CASNTQETQYF
TRBD1	few	TRBV14	TRBJ1-5	TGTGCCAGCAGCCAAGCTGACAGGGGGTATAGCAATCAGCCCCAGCATTTT	CASSQADRGYSNQPQHF
NA	few	TRBV24-1	TRBJ2-3	TGTGCCACCAGTGAGGGGGGGCCCAGAGATACGCAGTATTTT	CATSEGGPRDTQYF
NA	NA	TRBV7-8	TRBJ2-3	TGTGCCAGCAGCTTCTCGCTAGATGCGCAGTATTTT	CASSFSLDAQYF
TRBD2	NA	TRBV12-3/TRBV12-4	TRBJ2-1	TGTGCCAGCACACCCCGCGGGGGGTGGGATGAGCAGTTCTTC	CASTPRGGWDEQFF
TRBD2	many	TRBV20-1	TRBJ2-3	TGCAGTGCTAGAAGACTAGCGGGGTTTTCAGATACGCAGTATTTT	CSARRLAGFSDTQYF
TRBD1	NA	TRBV20-1	TRBJ2-3	TGCAGTGCTAGGGGTATCGGCAGGGGGATCACAGATACGCAGTATTTT	CSARGIGRGITDTQYF
TRBD1	NA	TRBV5-1	TRBJ2-1	TGCGCCAGCAGCTTGTTAGGGACAGGGGGTCCCGCATACAATGAGCAGTTCTTC	CASSLLGTGGPAYNEQFF
NA	NA	TRBV28	TRBJ2-5	TGTGCCAGCTCACGACGGCCGGGGGTGAGCCGGGAGACCCAGTACTTC	CASSRRPGVSRETQYF
NA	NA	TRBV20-1	TRBJ2-1	TGCAGTTCCGAGGGGGGGGGATACTATGAGCAGTTCTTC	CSSEGGGYYEQFF
NA	once	TRBV5-4	TRBJ2-5	TGTGCCAGCAGCTTGGAATTGGGCACGACCCTCCGGGCCGCTGTAACCCAGTACTTC	CASSLELGTTLRAAVTQYF
NA	NA	TRBV9	TRBJ2-2	TGTGCCAGCAGCGACCGGGTGGGGGCGGGGGCCGGGGAGCTGTTTTTT	CASSDRVGAGAGELFF